Presented here are 21 T cell receptor beta chains from one specimen sequenced in a study of blood T cell repertoires in COVID-19. TCRdb's table, derived via immunoSEQ multiplex PCR, lists solely in-frame clones and lacks some. The sample lists 120,000 or so clones, about three quarters occurring once. Specimen: peripheral blood. Receptors originate from a man in his 70s with acute or convalescent COVID-19.

The J gene is TRBJ2-2, the V gene TRBV3-1 (or the pseudogene TRBV3-2); maybe TRBD2 (5 bases). CDR3 size: 18 residues. Per germline, CDR1 LGHDT and CDR2 YNNKEL (reference sequence). V lost 0 bases to trimming and J lost 5 bases, with 19 bases between them. The CDR3: CASSQDWLAPLRTGELFF. Written as DNA, the CDR3 is TGTGCCAGCAGCCAAGATTGGCTAGCCCCACTAAGAACCGGGGAGCTGTTTTTT.

J is TRBJ2-7 and V is TRBV28; TRBD1 matches 7 bases. The ends lost 6 bases at V and 3 bases at J; junction bases unmatched: 8. This CDR3 comprises 14 residues. CDR1 is MDHEN, CDR2 SYDVKM, per germline. Here the CDR3 DNA reads TGTGCCAGCAGCAGGGGGACAAGGCTCTACGAGCAGTACTTC. It yields the protein CASSRGTRLYEQYF.

This clone is a singleton in its sample. The chain joins TRBV27 to TRBJ1-5; tentative D call: TRBD1 (6 bases). The germline V gene encodes CDR1 MNHEY and CDR2 SMNVEV (reference sequence). This CDR3 region has 14 residues. V was shortened by 2 bases and J by 4 bases, with 9 bases between the two germline ends. DNA for the CDR3: TGTGCCAGCAGTTTAATACAGGGAAATCAGCCCCAGCATTTT. Protein: CASSLIQGNQPQHF.

This chain connects TRBV6-5 to TRBJ1-4, with D perhaps TRBD1 (6 bases). The CDR3 covers 13 residues. Germline lookup yields CDR1 MNHEY and CDR2 SVGAGI. The ends were cut back, 6 bases at V and 6 bases at J, with 11 bases in the middle. The CDR3 loop is CASRQGGDEKLFF. CDR3 nucleotides: TGTGCCAGCAGACAGGGAGGGGATGAAAAACTGTTTTTT.

Worth noting for this clone: The limits of the CDR3 on the DNA are not certain, so only TCRdb's listed CDR3 is given. The rearrangement joins TRBV29-1 to TRBJ1-2; the DNA was not compared with TRBD1, the D call given in the table. Germline V gene data show CDR1 as SQVTM and CDR2 as ANQGSEA. The CDR3 comprises 11 residues, both ends counted. The CDR3 loop is CSVGRGTGDTF.

This clone occurred a few times. The gene calls are TRBV28 and TRBJ2-7; 9 bases are shared with TRBD1. The CDR3 has 15 amino acids. Trimming at V came to 5 bases and at J to 7 bases, leaving 12 bases not matched to a gene. The V gene's germline CDR1 is MDHEN and CDR2 SYDVKM. Here the CDR3 reads CASSPRTGVRWEQYF. The CDR3 DNA follows: TGTGCCAGCAGTCCTCGGACAGGGGTAAGGTGGGAGCAGTACTTC.

This clone was recorded once. J is TRBJ1-5 and V is TRBV7-9, with a tentative D call TRBD1 (6 bases). The germline gives CDR1 SEHNR, CDR2 FQNEAQ (reference sequence). V lost 5 bases to trimming and J lost 6 bases, with 17 bases between them. The CDR3 sequence is 15 residues long. The CDR3 coding sequence is TGTGCCAGCAGCCCTAGAGGGGGGGAAGGTCAGCCCCAGCATTTT. Encoded protein: CASSPRGGEGQPQHF.

This clone was detected only a few times. The chain combines TRBV29-1 with TRBJ1-1; D perhaps matches TRBD1 (5 bases). Germline CDR1 is SQVTM and CDR2 is ANQGSEA. Trimming removed 1 base from V and 7 bases from J, with 16 bases in between. The CDR3 runs to 14 residues. CDR3 residues: CSVEVGRQTGEAFF. The CDR3 DNA reads TGCAGCGTTGAAGTGGGTCGACAGACGGGTGAAGCTTTCTTT. The full variable domain, completed using reference TRBV29-1 and TRBJ1-1, is SAVISQKPSRDICQRGTSLTIQCQVDSQVTMMFWYRQQPGQSLTLIATANQGSEATYESGFVIDKFPISRPNLTFSTLTVSNMSPEDSSIYLCSVEVGRQTGEAFFGQGTRLTVV.

This clone was seen a handful of times. The V and J genes are TRBV6-5 and TRBJ2-3; 7 positions match TRBD2. V shed 10 bases and J 4 bases; nucleotides not matched to a gene: 5. CDR1 is MNHEY, CDR2 SVGAGI, per germline. The CDR3 contains 12 residues. The CDR3, as DNA: TGTGCCACTGGGGGGGACGCAGATACGCAGTATTTT. As protein: CATGGDADTQYF.

This clone was detected once. V and J are TRBV7-8 and TRBJ2-5; TRBD2 matches 10 bases. The CDR3 has 16 residues. Germline V gene data show CDR1 as SGHVS and CDR2 as FQNEAQ. V lost 4 bases, J lost 5 bases, and 10 bases stayed unmatched. This chain's CDR3 is CASSSSGSGRGETQYF. CDR3 sequence (DNA): TGTGCCAGCAGCTCTAGCGGGAGCGGGAGAGGCGAGACCCAGTACTTC.

The chain carries TRBV7-8 and TRBJ2-7; 10 nucleotides match TRBD2. CDR1 and CDR2 (germline): SGHVS, FQNEAQ. V was pared by 5 bases and J by 3 bases, with 16 bases of the junction left unmatched. The CDR3 is 18 residues long. In DNA form, the CDR3 reads TGTGCCAGCAGCGTGAGCGGGGGGGCCTCAAAAGGGTACTACGAGCAGTACTTC. As protein: CASSVSGGASKGYYEQYF.

This clone was found a few times. The chain couples TRBV7-9 to TRBJ2-7; 8 nucleotides match TRBD1. This CDR3 contains 15 residues. Germline CDR1 and CDR2: SEHNR and FQNEAQ (reference sequence). The trim removed 3 bases at V and 3 bases at J, leaving 7 bases unmatched. Written as DNA, the CDR3 is TGTGCCAGCAGCTTGGGGACAGGTGAATACTACGAGCAGTACTTC. Translated, it gives CASSLGTGEYYEQYF.

The table lists this clone with a count of one. This chain joins TRBV29-1 and TRBJ2-1; a possible D gene is TRBD1 (6 bases). Germline values: CDR1 SQVTM, CDR2 ANQGSEA. The CDR3 sequence is 11 residues long. The V end was cut by 8 bases, the J end by 7 bases, with 12 bases between. The CDR3 here is CSPRQENEQFF. In nucleotides, the CDR3 is TGCAGCCCTAGACAGGAGAATGAGCAGTTCTTC.

This clone has only one observation. The V and J genes are TRBV4-3 and TRBJ1-4; D gene uncertain. Trimming removed 4 bases from V and 7 bases from J, with 16 bases in between. There are 15 residues in the CDR3. Germline lookup yields CDR1 LGHNA and CDR2 YSLEER. CDR3 sequence: CASSPQPPGTEKLFF. CDR3 DNA: TGCGCCAGCAGCCCCCAGCCGCCAGGTACTGAAAAACTGTTTTTT.

The chain is built from TRBV5-1 and TRBJ1-6; 7 nucleotides agree with TRBD1. Trimming at V came to 4 bases and at J to 8 bases, leaving 9 bases not matched to a gene. In germline, CDR1 is SGHRS, CDR2 YFSETQ. The CDR3 length is 15 residues. CDR3 DNA: TGCGCCAGCAGCGGAACAGGGGCGCCGGATTCACCCCTCCACTTT. This sequence encodes CASSGTGAPDSPLHF.

The chain has TRBV5-1 and TRBJ2-7; TRBD1 aligns across 7 bases. The CDR3 consists of 14 residues. Germline V lookup: CDR1 SGHRS, CDR2 YFSETQ. J was trimmed by 3 bases and V by 2 bases; bases with no gene match: 5. CDR3 sequence reads: CASSFSQGVYEQYF. DNA for the CDR3: TGCGCCAGCAGCTTCTCCCAGGGGGTCTACGAGCAGTACTTC.

The rearrangement uses TRBV7-2 and TRBJ2-2, with TRBD2 as a possible D gene (6 bases). The CDR3 runs to 15 residues. Per the germline V gene, CDR1 is SGHTA and CDR2 is FQGNSA. Trimming removed 3 bases at V and 4 bases at J, with 12 bases between. The CDR3 nucleotides are TGTGCCAGCAGCTTGGGCCTAGCGAGCACCGGGGAGCTGTTTTTT. It encodes CASSLGLASTGELFF.

The chain uses TRBV7-9 and TRBJ1-6; D remains ambiguous. The CDR3 is 12 amino acids. V shed 6 bases and J shed 8 bases, with 8 bases lying between them. CDR1 and CDR2 from the germline V gene are SEHNR and FQNEAQ (reference sequence). CDR3 sequence: CASRIADSPLHF. CDR3 nucleotide sequence: TGTGCCAGCAGGATCGCAGATTCACCCCTCCACTTT.

V and J are TRBV27 and TRBJ1-2; 7 bases are a match to TRBD1. There are 15 residues in the CDR3. Germline lookup yields CDR1 MNHEY and CDR2 SMNVEV (reference sequence). J was trimmed by 4 bases and V by 5 bases; bases with no gene match: 10. CDR3 residues: CASSEYRGRSYGYTF. CDR3 bases: TGTGCCAGCAGTGAGTACAGGGGCCGGAGCTATGGCTACACCTTC.

The genes are TRBV28 and TRBJ1-1; no clear D. V lost 6 bases and J 0 bases, leaving 8 bases between the germline ends. Germline CDR1 reads MDHEN; CDR2 reads SYDVKM. The CDR3 length is 13 residues. Here the CDR3 DNA reads TGTGCCAGCAGGGGAGGGTTGAACACTGAAGCTTTCTTT. This translates into CASRGGLNTEAFF. Full variable domain (outside the CDR3, taken from reference TRBV28 and TRBJ1-1): DVKVTQSSRYLVKRTGEKVFLECVQDMDHENMFWYRQDPGLGLRLIYFSYDVKMKEKGDIPEGYSVSREKKERFSLILESASTNQTSMYLCASRGGLNTEAFFGQGTRLTVV.

In this sample, this clone turned up once. V gene TRBV7-2 combines with J gene TRBJ2-7, with TRBD1 matching 7 bases. With 5 bases clipped from V and 1 base from J, the junction kept 8 bases outside the gene matches. This CDR3 spans 15 amino acids. Germline V lookup: CDR1 SGHTA, CDR2 FQGNSA. CDR3 nucleotide sequence: TGTGCCAGCAGCACCGAGCAGGGGGTTTCCTACGAGCAGTACTTC. This encodes CASSTEQGVSYEQYF. Full variable domain (rest looked up from reference TRBV7-2 and TRBJ2-7): GAGVSQSPSNKVTEKGKDVELRCDPISGHTALYWYRQSLGQGLEFLIYFQGNSAPDKSGLPSDRFSAERTGGSVSTLTIQRTQQEDSAVYLCASSTEQGVSYEQYFGPGTRLTVT.